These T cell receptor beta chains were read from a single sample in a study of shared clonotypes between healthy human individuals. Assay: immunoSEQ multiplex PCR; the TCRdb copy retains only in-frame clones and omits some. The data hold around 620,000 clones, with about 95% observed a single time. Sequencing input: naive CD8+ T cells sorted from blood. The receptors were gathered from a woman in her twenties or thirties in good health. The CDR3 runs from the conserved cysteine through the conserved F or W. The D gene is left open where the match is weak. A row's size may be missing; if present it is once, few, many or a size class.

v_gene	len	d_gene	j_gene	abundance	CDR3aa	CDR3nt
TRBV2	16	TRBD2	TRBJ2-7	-	CASSDEGLAGSYEQYF	TGTGCCAGCAGTGATGAGGGACTAGCGGGATCCTACGAGCAGTACTTC
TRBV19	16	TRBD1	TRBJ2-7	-	CASSPRAGTGVYEQYF	TGTGCCAGTAGTCCGAGAGCGGGGACAGGGGTTTACGAGCAGTACTTC
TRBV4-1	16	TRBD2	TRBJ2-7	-	CASSKPGLAASYEQYF	TGCGCCAGCAGCAAGCCAGGACTAGCCGCCTCCTACGAGCAGTACTTC
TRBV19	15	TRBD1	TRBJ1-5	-	CASSIGQGSNQPQHF	TGTGCCAGTAGTATCGGACAGGGAAGCAATCAGCCCCAGCATTTT
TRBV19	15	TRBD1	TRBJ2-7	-	CASSISPTGGYEQYF	TGTGCCAGTAGTATAAGCCCGACAGGGGGCTACGAGCAGTACTTC
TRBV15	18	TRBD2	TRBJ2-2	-	CATNQASGRATNTGELFF	TGTGCCACCAACCAAGCTAGCGGGAGGGCCACGAACACCGGGGAGCTGTTTTTT
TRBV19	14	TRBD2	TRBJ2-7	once	CASSPRLALYEQYF	TGTGCCAGTAGCCCCCGACTAGCGCTTTACGAGCAGTACTTC
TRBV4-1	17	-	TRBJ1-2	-	CASSQEGRGPPPYGYTF	TGCGCCAGCAGCCAAGAGGGCAGGGGTCCTCCGCCCTATGGCTACACCTTC
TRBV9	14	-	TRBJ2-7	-	CASSVDGADYEQYF	TGTGCCAGCAGCGTAGACGGAGCGGACTACGAGCAGTACTTC
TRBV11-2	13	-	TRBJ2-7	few	CASSLGLGNEQYF	TGTGCCAGCAGCCTGGGACTGGGCAACGAGCAGTACTTC
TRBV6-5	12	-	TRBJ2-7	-	CASSHGGYEQYF	TGTGCCAGCAGTCACGGGGGATACGAGCAGTACTTC
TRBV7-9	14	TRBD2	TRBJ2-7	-	CASSLARESYEQYF	TGTGCCAGCAGCTTAGCGCGGGAGTCCTACGAGCAGTACTTC
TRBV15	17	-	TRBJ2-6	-	CATSTEQGDSGANVLTF	TGTGCCACCAGCACGGAACAGGGAGACTCTGGGGCCAACGTCCTGACTTTC
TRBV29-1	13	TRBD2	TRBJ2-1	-	CSVGAGIGYEQFF	TGCAGCGTTGGAGCGGGAATCGGCTATGAGCAGTTCTTC
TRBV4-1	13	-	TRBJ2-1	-	CASSHRRADEQFF	TGCGCCAGCAGCCACCGCAGGGCTGATGAGCAGTTCTTC
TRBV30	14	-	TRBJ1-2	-	CAWSVGGWNYGYTF	TGTGCCTGGAGTGTGGGGGGGTGGAACTATGGCTACACCTTC
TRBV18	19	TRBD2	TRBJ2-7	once	CASSPITPGREDSRYEQYF	TGTGCCAGCTCACCCATAACTCCTGGGCGGGAGGATTCTCGCTACGAGCAGTACTTC
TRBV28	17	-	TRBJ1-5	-	CASSFSLRGALGQPQHF	TGTGCCAGCAGTTTTTCTCTCCGGGGGGCTCTAGGTCAGCCCCAGCATTTT
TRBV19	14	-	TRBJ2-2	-	CASTWAGGTGELFF	TGTGCCAGTACCTGGGCCGGTGGCACCGGGGAGCTGTTTTTT
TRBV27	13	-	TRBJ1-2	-	CASGVTANYGYTF	TGTGCCAGCGGGGTCACAGCGAACTATGGCTACACCTTC
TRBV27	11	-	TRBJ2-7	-	CASSLSGEQYF	TGTGCCAGCAGTTTATCCGGCGAGCAGTACTTC
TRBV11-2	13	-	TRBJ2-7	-	CASSESSSYEQYF	TGTGCCAGCAGCGAGAGTAGCTCCTACGAGCAGTACTTC
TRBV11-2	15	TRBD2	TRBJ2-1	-	CASSLSGRAGDEQFF	TGTGCCAGCAGCTTATCCGGGAGGGCAGGGGATGAGCAGTTCTTC
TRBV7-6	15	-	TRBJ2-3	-	CASSSRDIFTDTQYF	TGTGCCAGCAGCAGCCGGGACATATTCACAGATACGCAGTATTTT
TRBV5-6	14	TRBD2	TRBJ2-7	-	CASSFSGLSYEQYF	TGTGCCAGCAGCTTTAGCGGGCTCTCCTACGAGCAGTACTTC
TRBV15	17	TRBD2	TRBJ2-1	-	CATSRRPGGGLTNEQFF	TGTGCCACCAGCAGGCGGCCGGGGGGAGGCCTTACGAATGAGCAGTTCTTC
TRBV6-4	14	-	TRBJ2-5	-	CASSTMGSQETQYF	TGTGCCAGCAGTACGATGGGCTCTCAAGAGACCCAGTACTTC
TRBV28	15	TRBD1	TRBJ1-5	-	CASSRDRSLNQPQHF	TGTGCCAGCAGTAGGGACAGGTCCCTTAATCAGCCCCAGCATTTT
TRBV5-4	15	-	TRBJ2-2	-	CASSLVGAGTGELFF	TGTGCCAGCAGCTTAGTCGGGGCCGGCACCGGGGAGCTGTTTTTT
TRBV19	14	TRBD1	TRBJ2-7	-	CASSGGQGANEQYF	TGTGCCAGTAGTGGGGGACAGGGGGCCAACGAGCAGTACTTC
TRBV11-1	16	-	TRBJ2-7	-	CASSLAGGDPTYEQYF	TGTGCCAGCAGCTTAGCGGGGGGAGACCCTACCTACGAGCAGTACTTC
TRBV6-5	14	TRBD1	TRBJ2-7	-	CASSDRQGIYEQYF	TGTGCCAGCAGTGACAGACAGGGCATCTACGAGCAGTACTTC
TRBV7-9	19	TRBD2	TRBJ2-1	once	CASSLAGSGRVAGYNEQFF	TGTGCCAGCAGCTTAGCGGGTAGCGGGAGGGTTGCGGGTTACAATGAGCAGTTCTTC
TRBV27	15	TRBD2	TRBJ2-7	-	CASTYFLRELNEQYF	TGTGCCAGCACCTACTTTTTGCGGGAGCTGAACGAGCAGTACTTC
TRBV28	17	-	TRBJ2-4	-	CASSLSETVLAKNIQYF	TGTGCCAGCAGTTTATCCGAGACTGTCCTAGCCAAAAACATTCAGTACTTC
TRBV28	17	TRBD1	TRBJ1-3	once	CASRSKQGNSSGNTIYF	TGTGCCAGCAGAAGCAAACAGGGGAACAGCTCTGGAAACACCATATATTTT
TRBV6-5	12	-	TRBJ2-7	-	CASTSGAYEQYF	TGTGCCAGTACCTCGGGGGCCTACGAGCAGTACTTC
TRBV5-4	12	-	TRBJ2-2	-	CASSLITGELFF	TGTGCCAGCAGCTTGATTACCGGGGAGCTGTTTTTT
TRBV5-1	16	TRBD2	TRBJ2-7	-	CASSLAGGLALYEQYF	TGCGCCAGCAGCTTGGCCGGGGGACTAGCGCTCTACGAGCAGTACTTC
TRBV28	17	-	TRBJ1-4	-	CASSARDGSATNEKLFF	TGTGCCAGCAGTGCCCGGGACGGAAGTGCAACTAATGAAAAACTGTTTTTT
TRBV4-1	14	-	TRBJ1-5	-	CASSPRGENQPQHF	TGCGCCAGCAGCCCCCGGGGTGAAAATCAGCCCCAGCATTTT
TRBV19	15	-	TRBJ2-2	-	CASRDGHQNTGELFF	TGTGCCAGTAGGGACGGACACCAAAACACCGGGGAGCTGTTTTTT
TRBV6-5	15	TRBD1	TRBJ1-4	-	CATAGQGTTNEKLFF	TGTGCCACCGCGGGACAGGGCACAACTAATGAAAAACTGTTTTTT
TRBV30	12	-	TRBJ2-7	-	CAWQVGGYEQYF	TGTGCCTGGCAAGTCGGTGGCTACGAGCAGTACTTC
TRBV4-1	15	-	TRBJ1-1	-	CASSHQGGLNTEAFF	TGCGCCAGCAGCCATCAGGGAGGGTTGAACACTGAAGCTTTCTTT
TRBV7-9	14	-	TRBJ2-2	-	CASSGGPVPGELFF	TGTGCCAGCAGCGGAGGGCCGGTCCCCGGGGAGCTGTTTTTT
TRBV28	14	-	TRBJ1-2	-	CASREQGPNYGYTF	TGTGCCAGCAGGGAACAGGGTCCCAACTATGGCTACACCTTC